These 29 T cell receptor beta chains originate from one sample sequenced in a study of blood T cell repertoires in COVID-19. Measured with immunoSEQ multiplex PCR; TCRdb has only the in-frame clones, and not every one. Of fewer than 600,000 clones detected, approximately 92% appear once; the ten largest clones hold 0.8% to 0.9%. The sample taken for sequencing was peripheral blood. The receptor source for this set is a young man with COVID-19, enrolled during active disease.

The chain couples TRBV19 to TRBJ1-1, with TRBD1 as a possible D gene (5 bases). The CDR3 is 13 amino acids. Germline CDR1 and CDR2: LNHDA and SQIVND (reference sequence). V was pared by 5 bases and J by 3 bases, with 10 bases between. CDR3 protein: CASSETVDTEAFF. Written as DNA, the CDR3 is TGTGCCAGTAGTGAGACAGTCGACACTGAAGCTTTCTTT. The full variable domain, with the rest looked up from reference TRBV19 and TRBJ1-1, is DGGITQSPKYLFRKEGQNVTLSCEQNLNHDAMYWYRQDPGQGLRLIYYSQIVNDFQKGDIAEGYSVSREKKESFPLTVTSAQKNPTAFYLCASSETVDTEAFFGQGTRLTVV.

The chain is built from TRBV4-1 and TRBJ2-2; 10 positions match TRBD2. Germline CDR1 is MGHRA and CDR2 is YSYEKL. The CDR3 length is 18 residues. The V segment lost 0 bases and the J segment 2 bases; nucleotides outside the gene matches: 6. The DNA of the CDR3 is TGCGCCAGCAGCCAAGATATGTCTAGCGGGGGAAACACCGGGGAGCTGTTTTTT. It codes for CASSQDMSSGGNTGELFF.

J is TRBJ1-5 and V is TRBV7-2; a possible D gene is TRBD1 (5 bases). Germline V gene lookup returns CDR1 SGHTA and CDR2 FQGNSA. The length of the CDR3 is 15 residues. Trimming removed 2 bases from V and 1 base from J, with 9 bases in between. CDR3 sequence: CASSLQGISNQPQHF. Here the CDR3 DNA reads TGTGCCAGCAGCTTACAGGGAATCAGCAATCAGCCCCAGCATTTT.

This chain connects TRBV5-1 to TRBJ2-2; 10 nucleotides line up with TRBD1. Unmatched junction bases numbered 9, after V lost 4 bases and J lost 6 bases. The CDR3 contains 16 residues. Germline-derived CDR1 and CDR2 are SGHRS and YFSETQ. The CDR3 is CASSIGGTGVSGELFF. CDR3 nucleotides: TGCGCCAGCAGCATCGGCGGGACAGGGGTATCCGGGGAGCTGTTTTTT.

The genes are TRBV29-1 and TRBJ1-1; 8 bases agree with TRBD1. The V gene's germline CDR1 is SQVTM and CDR2 ANQGSEA. V lost 3 bases and J lost 2; bases outside the gene matches: 14. This CDR3 has 17 amino acids. This CDR3 is CSVERQGPYLANTEAFF. For the CDR3, the DNA is TGCAGCGTTGAGAGACAGGGGCCTTACTTAGCCAACACTGAAGCTTTCTTT.

This chain connects TRBV12-5 to TRBJ1-3, with D perhaps TRBD1 (5 bases). The CDR3 has 16 amino acids. Germline V gives CDR1 LGHNT, CDR2 FRNRAP. With 2 bases removed from V and 0 bases from J, the gap between germline ends came to 11 bases. In DNA form, the CDR3 reads TGTGCTAGTGGTTTGAGCCAGGGAAACTCTGGAAACACCATATATTTT. It encodes CASGLSQGNSGNTIYF.

J is TRBJ1-6 and V is TRBV5-1, with D unresolved. CDR1 SGHRS and CDR2 YFSETQ come from the germline V gene. CDR3 length: 13 residues. V lost 0 bases and J lost 7, with 5 bases in between. For the CDR3, the DNA is TGCGCCAGCAGCTTGGAACAGAATTCACCCCTCCACTTT. Amino acids: CASSLEQNSPLHF.

The rearrangement links TRBV6-5 to TRBJ1-5, with a tentative D call TRBD1 (6 bases). Germline assignment: CDR1 MNHEY and CDR2 SVGAGI. The CDR3 length is 15 residues. Trimming took off 5 bases at V and 5 bases at J, with 16 bases between the two ends. CDR3 region: CASSPNGGADQPQHF. The CDR3 DNA reads TGTGCCAGCAGTCCGAACGGGGGGGCGGATCAGCCCCAGCATTTT.

This clone was seen a few times. The chain carries TRBV7-9 and TRBJ1-2; D remains unclear. Germline CDR1 reads SEHNR; CDR2 reads FQNEAQ (reference sequence). CDR3 length equals 16 residues. V lost 4 bases and J 3 bases, leaving 18 bases between the germline ends. CDR3 protein: CASSYAADQADYGYTF. CDR3 coding DNA: TGTGCCAGCAGCTACGCCGCCGACCAGGCAGACTATGGCTACACCTTC.

Worth noting for this clone: Distinct nucleotide sequences in the sample also encode this CDR3. The rearrangement links TRBV11-2 to TRBJ1-1; no firm D call. Per germline, CDR1 SGHAT and CDR2 FQNNGV. This CDR3 has 13 amino acids. V shed 3 bases and J shed 3 bases, with 8 bases lying between them. The CDR3 loop reads CASSLRVDTEAFF. In DNA, the CDR3 is TGTGCCAGCAGCTTGAGGGTCGACACTGAAGCTTTCTTT.

The chain has TRBV5-4 and TRBJ1-2, with 7 bases fitting TRBD1. The germline V gene encodes CDR1 SGHNT and CDR2 YYREEE (reference sequence). The CDR3 extends over 15 amino acids. V shed 1 base and J 7 bases; nucleotides not matched to a gene: 10. CDR3 bases: TGTGCCAGCAGCTTGAAATCAGGGGGAGGAGGTGGCTACACCTTC. Encoded protein: CASSLKSGGGGGYTF.

The chain couples TRBV13 to TRBJ1-2; a possible D gene is TRBD1 (5 bases). This CDR3 comprises 15 residues. From germline, CDR1 is PRHDT and CDR2 FYEKMQ (reference sequence). Trimming left V 3 bases short and J 4 bases short, with 15 bases between. Written as DNA, the CDR3 is TGTGCCAGCAGCTTGGCGGCAGGGTCGTTCTATGGCTACACCTTC. Amino acids: CASSLAAGSFYGYTF.

This clone was seen a handful of times. The chain couples TRBV7-8 to TRBJ2-7; TRBD1 aligns across 10 bases. Germline trimming cut 1 base from V and 5 bases from J; bases unmatched to any gene: 5. Germline V gene sequence: CDR1 SGHVS, CDR2 FQNEAQ. This CDR3 has 15 amino acids. DNA for the CDR3: TGTGCCAGCAGCTTAGACCGGGACAGGGGTAACGAGCAGTACTTC. Amino acids: CASSLDRDRGNEQYF.

The V call is TRBV3-1 (or the pseudogene TRBV3-2), the J call TRBJ1-5; D unresolved. The CDR3 is 13 residues long. CDR1 LGHDT and CDR2 YNNKEL come from the germline V gene (reference sequence). V was trimmed by 4 bases and J by 6 bases, leaving 10 bases between them. The CDR3 bases are TGTGCCAGCAGCCCAGGCTCTATTCAGCCCCAGCATTTT. It specifies CASSPGSIQPQHF.

This clone was picked up one time. The rearrangement uses TRBV10-3 and TRBJ1-5; D is perhaps TRBD1 (5 bases). This CDR3 is built from 14 residues. Trimming pared 3 bases from V and 6 bases from J, leaving 12 bases between. CDR1 ENHRY and CDR2 SYGVKD come from the germline V gene. This CDR3 reads CAISDTDTIQPQHF. The CDR3, as DNA: TGTGCCATCAGTGACACGGACACCATTCAGCCCCAGCATTTT.

The chain recombines TRBV5-1 with TRBJ1-3; the D is unclear. Looked up from germline, CDR1 is SGHRS and CDR2 is YFSETQ. The CDR3 contains 15 residues. Trimming shortened V by 4 bases and J by 2 bases, and 13 bases separated the two germline ends. The CDR3 protein is CASSVGGRTGNTIYF. CDR3 coding DNA: TGCGCCAGCAGCGTAGGAGGGAGGACTGGAAACACCATATATTTT.

This chain uses TRBV11-2 with TRBJ2-7, with TRBD1 identical over 8 bases. J was trimmed by 7 bases and V by 3 bases; bases with no gene match: 14. CDR3 size: 16 residues. Germline CDR1 is SGHAT and CDR2 is FQNNGV. The CDR3 DNA reads TGTGCCAGCAGCTTGTTCCGCGACAGGGGATGGTGGGAGCAGTACTTC. Translation: CASSLFRDRGWWEQYF.

This chain connects TRBV6-5 to TRBJ2-1; D possibly corresponds to TRBD2 (6 bases). From germline, CDR1 is MNHEY and CDR2 SVGAGI. The CDR3 sequence is 15 residues long. Trimming cost V 6 bases and J 2 bases, with 14 bases left between them. CDR3 nucleotides: TGTGCCAGCAGCGCCCCCGCGGGAACCTACAATGAGCAGTTCTTC. Its protein product is CASSAPAGTYNEQFF.

CDR3 residues: CASSEVSQPSYEQYF. The CDR3 DNA sequence: TGTGCCAGCAGTGAAGTCTCACAACCTTCCTACGAGCAGTACTTC. J is TRBJ2-7 and V is TRBV6-1; D unclear. The CDR3 consists of 15 residues. V was clipped by 1 base and J by 1 base, with 11 bases between them. The V gene's germline CDR1 is MNHNS and CDR2 SASEGT.

The V and J genes are TRBV11-3 and TRBJ2-7; 9 nucleotides match TRBD1. CDR3 size: 14 residues. V shed 1 base, J shed 7 bases, and the junction held 5 bases outside the gene matches. Germline V lookup: CDR1 SGHNT, CDR2 YENEEA. The CDR3 DNA follows: TGTGCCAGCAGCTTAGCCGGGACAGGGAGGGAGCAGTACTTC. Translation gives CASSLAGTGREQYF.

The chain carries TRBV7-9 and TRBJ2-2; 8 bases are shared with TRBD2. V shed 8 bases and J 5 bases; nucleotides not matched to a gene: 10. In germline, CDR1 is SEHNR, CDR2 FQNEAQ (reference sequence). This CDR3 has 15 residues. CDR3: CASRTAGGGTGELFF. In nucleotides, the CDR3 is TGTGCCAGCCGAACGGCGGGAGGAGGGACCGGGGAGCTGTTTTTT.

This chain joins TRBV6-5 and TRBJ1-2; perhaps TRBD1 as D (5 bases). Between the trimmed V and J ends, which lost 5 bases and 8 bases, there was a span of 12 bases. CDR3 length: 12 amino acids. CDR1 and CDR2 (germline): MNHEY, SVGAGI. DNA of the CDR3: TGTGCCAGCAGTATGGGAGGGGAGGGCTACACCTTC. Its protein product is CASSMGGEGYTF.

The V call is TRBV4-2, the J call TRBJ2-7; 7 positions match TRBD2. CDR3 size: 17 residues. CDR1 is LGHNA, CDR2 YNFKEQ, per germline. V trimming: 1 base; J trimming: 2 bases; junction bases outside the gene matches: 11. CDR3 nucleotide sequence: TGTGCCAGCAGCCAAGGATGGGAGGCCAGCGGGGCCTACGAGCAGTACTTC. Residues: CASSQGWEASGAYEQYF.

V gene TRBV6-5 combines with J gene TRBJ2-1, with D perhaps TRBD2 (5 bases). The CDR3 extends over 12 amino acids. Trimming removed 5 bases from V and 10 bases from J, with 12 bases in between. Per germline, CDR1 MNHEY and CDR2 SVGAGI. DNA of the CDR3: TGTGCCAGCAGTCAACCAAGAGGGGAGCAGTTCTTC. Amino acids: CASSQPRGEQFF.

The chain uses TRBV5-6 and TRBJ1-4, with no clear D. The length of the CDR3 is 14 residues. Trimming removed 0 bases at V and 8 bases at J, with 11 bases between. CDR1 is SGHDT, CDR2 YYEEEE, per germline. The CDR3 nucleotides are TGTGCCAGCAGCTTGGGCCGGGGAAGGGAAAAACTGTTTTTT. This codes for CASSLGRGREKLFF. The whole variable domain, remainder taken from reference TRBV5-6 and TRBJ1-4, is DAGVTQSPTHLIKTRGQQVTLRCSPKSGHDTVSWYQQALGQGPQFIFQYYEEEERQRGNFPDRFSGHQFPNYSSELNVNALLLGDSALYLCASSLGRGREKLFFGSGTQLSVL.

The chain links TRBV15 to TRBJ2-7; 11 nucleotides agree with TRBD2. V gave up 3 bases and J gave up 7 bases; unmatched junction bases: 8. The CDR3 is 15 amino acids. The germline gives CDR1 LNHNV, CDR2 YYDKDF (reference sequence). The CDR3 spells CATSSLSGRAREQYF. CDR3 DNA sequence: TGTGCCACCAGCAGCCTTAGCGGGAGGGCCCGGGAGCAGTACTTC. The entire variable domain, with the rest obtained from reference TRBV15 and TRBJ2-7, is as follows: DAMVIQNPRYQVTQFGKPVTLSCSQTLNHNVMYWYQQKSSQAPKLLFHYYDKDFNNEADTPDNFQSRRPNTSFCFLDIRSPGLGDTAMYLCATSSLSGRAREQYFGPGTRLTVT.

The V and J genes are TRBV5-4 and TRBJ2-4; 7 nucleotides agree with TRBD1. The J segment lost 10 bases and the V segment lost 6 bases, leaving 13 bases of the junction unmatched. Germline CDR1 and CDR2: SGHNT and YYREEE (reference sequence). The CDR3 covers 14 residues. The CDR3 sequence: CASTPDSGGSIQYF. In DNA form, the CDR3 reads TGTGCCAGCACCCCCGATTCAGGGGGATCAATTCAGTACTTC.

The chain employs TRBV5-4 and TRBJ2-3; 9 bases line up with TRBD1. Germline values: CDR1 SGHNT, CDR2 YYREEE (reference sequence). V was clipped by 4 bases and J by 4 bases; unmatched bases: 7. The CDR3 contains 15 residues. The CDR3 bases are TGTGCCAGCAGCAGGGGACAGGGCGAGGCAGATACGCAGTATTTT. Its protein is CASSRGQGEADTQYF.

The CDR3 sequence: CASSLMASAYNEQFF. As DNA, the CDR3 is TGTGCCAGCAGCTTAATGGCTAGCGCCTACAATGAGCAGTTCTTC. The rearrangement links TRBV7-9 to TRBJ2-1; D may be TRBD2 (6 bases). The germline V gene encodes CDR1 SEHNR and CDR2 FQNEAQ (reference sequence). This CDR3 is 15 amino acids long. Trimming took 2 bases from V and 2 from J, leaving 10 bases between them.